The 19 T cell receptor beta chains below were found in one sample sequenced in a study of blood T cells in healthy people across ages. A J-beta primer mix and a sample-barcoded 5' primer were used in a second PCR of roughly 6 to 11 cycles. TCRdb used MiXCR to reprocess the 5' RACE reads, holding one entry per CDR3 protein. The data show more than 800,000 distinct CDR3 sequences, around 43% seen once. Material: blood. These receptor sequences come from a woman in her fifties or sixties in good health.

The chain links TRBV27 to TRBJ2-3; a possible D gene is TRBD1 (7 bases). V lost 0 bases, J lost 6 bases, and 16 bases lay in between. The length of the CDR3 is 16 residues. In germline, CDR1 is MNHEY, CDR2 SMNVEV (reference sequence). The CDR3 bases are TGTGCCAGCAGTTTATCGAATCCAGGGGGGAGGGATACGCAGTATTTT. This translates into CASSLSNPGGRDTQYF.

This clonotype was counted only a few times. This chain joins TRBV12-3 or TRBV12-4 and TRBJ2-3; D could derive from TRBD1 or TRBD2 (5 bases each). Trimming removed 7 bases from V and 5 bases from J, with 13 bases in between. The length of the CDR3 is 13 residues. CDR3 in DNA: TGTGCCAGCACCAGGGAGTCAGGAGATACGCAGTATTTT. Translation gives CASTRESGDTQYF.

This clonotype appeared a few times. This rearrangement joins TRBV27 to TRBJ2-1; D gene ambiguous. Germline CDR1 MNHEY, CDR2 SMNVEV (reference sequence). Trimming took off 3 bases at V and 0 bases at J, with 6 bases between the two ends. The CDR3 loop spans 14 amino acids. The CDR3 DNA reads TGTGCCAGCAGTTTTGGGCTCTCCTACAATGAGCAGTTCTTC. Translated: CASSFGLSYNEQFF.

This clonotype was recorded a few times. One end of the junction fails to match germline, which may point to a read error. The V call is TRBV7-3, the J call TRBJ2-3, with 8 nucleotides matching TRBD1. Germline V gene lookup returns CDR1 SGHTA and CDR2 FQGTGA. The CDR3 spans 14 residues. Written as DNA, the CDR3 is TGCGCCAGCAGCCGGACAGGGAGGACAGATACGCAGTATTTT. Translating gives CASSRTGRTDTQYF.

For the CDR3, the DNA is TGCAGTGCTAGAGATCTGCAGGGGGGATATAGCAATCAGCCCCAGCATTTT. This codes for CSARDLQGGYSNQPQHF. This rearrangement joins TRBV20-1 to TRBJ1-5, with 7 nucleotides matching TRBD1. From germline, CDR1 is DFQATT and CDR2 SNEGSKA (reference sequence). Trimming at V came to 0 bases and at J to 0 bases, leaving 8 bases not matched to a gene. The CDR3 has 17 residues.

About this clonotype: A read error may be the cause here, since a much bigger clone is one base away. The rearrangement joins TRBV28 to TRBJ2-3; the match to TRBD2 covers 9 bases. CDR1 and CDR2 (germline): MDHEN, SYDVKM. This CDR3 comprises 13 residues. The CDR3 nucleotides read TGTACCAGCAGTTTAGCTAGCGGGAATACGCAGTATTTT. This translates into CTSSLASGNTQYF. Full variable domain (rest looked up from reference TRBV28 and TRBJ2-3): DVKVTQSSRYLVKRTGEKVFLECVQDMDHENMFWYRQDPGLGLRLIYFSYDVKMKEKGDIPEGYSVSREKKERFSLILESASTNQTSMYLCTSSLASGNTQYFGPGTRLTVL.

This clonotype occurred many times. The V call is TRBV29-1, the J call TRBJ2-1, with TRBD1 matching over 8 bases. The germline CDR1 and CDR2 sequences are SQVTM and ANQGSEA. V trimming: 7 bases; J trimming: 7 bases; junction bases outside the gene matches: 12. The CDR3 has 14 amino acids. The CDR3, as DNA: TGCAGCGCAAGGACAGGGCGAGCTGCGAATGAGCAGTTCTTC. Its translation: CSARTGRAANEQFF.

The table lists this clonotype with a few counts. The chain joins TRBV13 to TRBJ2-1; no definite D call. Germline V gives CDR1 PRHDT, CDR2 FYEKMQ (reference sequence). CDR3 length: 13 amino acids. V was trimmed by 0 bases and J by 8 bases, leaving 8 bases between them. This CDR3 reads CASSLGPRDEQFF. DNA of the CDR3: TGTGCCAGCAGCTTAGGTCCCCGGGATGAGCAGTTCTTC. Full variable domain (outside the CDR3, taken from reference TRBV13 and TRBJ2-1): AAGVIQSPRHLIKEKRETATLKCYPIPRHDTVYWYQQGPGQDPQFLISFYEKMQSDKGSIPDRFSAQQFSDYHSELNMSSLELGDSALYFCASSLGPRDEQFFGPGTRLTVL.

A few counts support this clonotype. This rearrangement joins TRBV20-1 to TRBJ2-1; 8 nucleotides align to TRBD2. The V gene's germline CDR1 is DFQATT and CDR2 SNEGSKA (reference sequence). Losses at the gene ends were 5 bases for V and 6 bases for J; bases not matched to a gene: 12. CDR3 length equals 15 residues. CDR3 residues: CSAPVGLAYPNEQFF. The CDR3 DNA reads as TGCAGTGCTCCGGTCGGACTAGCATATCCCAATGAGCAGTTCTTC.

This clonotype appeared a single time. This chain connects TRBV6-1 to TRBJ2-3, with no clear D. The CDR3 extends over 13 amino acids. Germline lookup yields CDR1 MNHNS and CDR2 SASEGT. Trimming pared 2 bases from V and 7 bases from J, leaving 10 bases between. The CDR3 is CASSEIGSNTQYF. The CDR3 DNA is TGTGCCAGCAGTGAAATTGGATCGAATACGCAGTATTTT.

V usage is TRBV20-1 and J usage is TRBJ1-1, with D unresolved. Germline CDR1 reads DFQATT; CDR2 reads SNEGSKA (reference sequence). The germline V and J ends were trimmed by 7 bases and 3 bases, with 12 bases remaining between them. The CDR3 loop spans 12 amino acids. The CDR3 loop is CSGRPHDTEAFF. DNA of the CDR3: TGCAGTGGAAGGCCCCATGACACTGAAGCTTTCTTT.

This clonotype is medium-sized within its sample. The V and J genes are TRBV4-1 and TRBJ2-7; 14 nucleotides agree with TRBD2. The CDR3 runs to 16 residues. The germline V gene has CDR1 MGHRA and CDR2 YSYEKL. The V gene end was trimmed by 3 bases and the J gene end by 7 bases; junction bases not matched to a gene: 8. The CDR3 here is CASSQSRGLAGVEQYF. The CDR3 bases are TGCGCCAGCAGCCAGTCGAGGGGACTAGCGGGAGTGGAGCAGTACTTC.

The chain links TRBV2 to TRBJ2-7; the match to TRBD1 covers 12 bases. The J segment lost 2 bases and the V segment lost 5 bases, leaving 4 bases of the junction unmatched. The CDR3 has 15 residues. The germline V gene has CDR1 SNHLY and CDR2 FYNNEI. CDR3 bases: TGTGCCAGCAGTCGGGGACAGGGGGCGACCTACGAGCAGTACTTC. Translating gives CASSRGQGATYEQYF.

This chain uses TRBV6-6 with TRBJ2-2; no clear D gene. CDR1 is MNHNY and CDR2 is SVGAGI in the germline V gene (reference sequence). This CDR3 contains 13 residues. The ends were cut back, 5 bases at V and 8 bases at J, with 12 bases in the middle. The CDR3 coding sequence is TGTGCCAGCAGTAAAATATCGACGGGGGAGCTGTTTTTT. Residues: CASSKISTGELFF.

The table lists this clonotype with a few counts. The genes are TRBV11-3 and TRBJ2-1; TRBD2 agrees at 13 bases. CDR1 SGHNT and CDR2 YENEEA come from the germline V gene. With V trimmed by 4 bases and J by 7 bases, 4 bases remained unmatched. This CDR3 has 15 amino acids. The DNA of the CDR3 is TGTGCCAGCAGCTCCGGACTAGCGGGAGAAAATGAGCAGTTCTTC. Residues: CASSSGLAGENEQFF. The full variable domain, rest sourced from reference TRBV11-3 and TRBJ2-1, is EAGVVQSPRYKIIEKKQPVAFWCNPISGHNTLYWYLQNLGQGPELLIRYENEEAVDDSQLPKDRFSAERLKGVDSTLKIQPAELGDSAVYLCASSSGLAGENEQFFGPGTRLTVL.

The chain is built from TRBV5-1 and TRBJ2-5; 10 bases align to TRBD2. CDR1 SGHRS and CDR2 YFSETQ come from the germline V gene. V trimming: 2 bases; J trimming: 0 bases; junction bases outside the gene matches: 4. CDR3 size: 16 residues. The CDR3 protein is CASSFGTSEYQETQYF. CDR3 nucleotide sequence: TGCGCCAGCAGCTTTGGGACTAGCGAGTACCAAGAGACCCAGTACTTC. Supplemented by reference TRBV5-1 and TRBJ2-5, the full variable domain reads KAGVTQTPRYLIKTRGQQVTLSCSPISGHRSVSWYQQTPGQGLQFLFEYFSETQRNKGNFPGRFSGRQFSNSRSEMNVSTLELGDSALYLCASSFGTSEYQETQYFGPGTRLLVL.

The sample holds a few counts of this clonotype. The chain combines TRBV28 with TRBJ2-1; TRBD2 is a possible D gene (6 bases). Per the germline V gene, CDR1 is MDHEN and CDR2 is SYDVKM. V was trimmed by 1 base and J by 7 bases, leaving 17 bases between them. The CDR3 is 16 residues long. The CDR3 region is CASSLSPSQSGNEQFF. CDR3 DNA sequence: TGTGCCAGCAGTTTATCGCCTAGCCAGAGCGGGAATGAGCAGTTCTTC.

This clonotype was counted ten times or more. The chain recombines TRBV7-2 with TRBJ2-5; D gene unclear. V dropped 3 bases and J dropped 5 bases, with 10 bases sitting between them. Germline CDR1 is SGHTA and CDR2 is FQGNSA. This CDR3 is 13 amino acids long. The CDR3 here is CASSLALGETQYF. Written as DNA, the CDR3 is TGTGCCAGCAGCTTGGCCCTAGGGGAGACCCAGTACTTC.

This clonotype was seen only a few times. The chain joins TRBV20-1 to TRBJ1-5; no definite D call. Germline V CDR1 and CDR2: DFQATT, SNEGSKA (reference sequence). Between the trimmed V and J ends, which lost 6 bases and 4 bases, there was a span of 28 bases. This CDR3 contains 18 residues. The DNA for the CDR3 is TGCAGTGCACCTAGGGAGGCCCGGCGACAAGGGAGTAATCAGCCCCAGCATTTT. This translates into CSAPREARRQGSNQPQHF.